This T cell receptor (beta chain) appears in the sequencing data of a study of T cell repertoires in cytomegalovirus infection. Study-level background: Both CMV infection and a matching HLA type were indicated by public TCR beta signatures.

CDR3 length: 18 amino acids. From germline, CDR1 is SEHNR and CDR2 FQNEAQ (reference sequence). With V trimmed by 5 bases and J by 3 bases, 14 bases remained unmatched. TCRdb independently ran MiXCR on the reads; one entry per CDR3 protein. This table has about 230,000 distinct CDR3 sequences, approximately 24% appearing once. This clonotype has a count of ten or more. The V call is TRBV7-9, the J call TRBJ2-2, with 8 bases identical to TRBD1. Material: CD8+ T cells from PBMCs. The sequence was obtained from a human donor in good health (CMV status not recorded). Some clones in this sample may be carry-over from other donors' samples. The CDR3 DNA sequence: TGTGCCAGCAGCAACCCCAGGGGGCACGCGATCCACACCGGGGAGCTGTTTTTT. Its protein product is CASSNPRGHAIHTGELFF.